The 28 T cell receptor beta chains presented below share a single source sample, sequenced in a study of T cells in women clearing cervical HPV infection. Profiling relied on immunoSEQ multiplex PCR, and the TCRdb table lists in-frame clones only, not all of them. Here the sample table reports 39,000 or so clones. The sample was blood buffy coat. Every receptor here comes from a woman between 18 and 70 years old with a cervical HPV16 infection that either progressed to CIN3+ or cleared (not recorded which).

For this clone: The read finishes 3 residues shy of the CDR3 end, and the germline J gene is used to complete it. The rearrangement links TRBV12-3 or TRBV12-4 to TRBJ2-5; D gene ambiguous. The germline V and J ends were trimmed by 8 bases and 2 bases, with 6 bases remaining between them. CDR3 length equals 11 residues. The CDR3 sequence is CASQRQETQYF. Partial CDR3 DNA: TGTGCCAGCCAGAGGCAAGAGACC.

Notes on this clone: The CDR3 end is not reached by the read, which stops 3 residues before it; the germline J gene fills it in. The chain employs TRBV7-9 and TRBJ1-2, with 7 bases aligning to TRBD1. CDR1 SEHNR and CDR2 FQNEAQ come from the germline V gene (reference sequence). The CDR3 is 14 residues long. The sequenced CDR3 bases are TGTGCCAGCAGCGTCGGGACAGCTGTTCTGGAC. It translates to CASSVGTAVLD. The full CDR3 sequence reads CASSVGTAVLDYTF.

In regard to this clone: The read halts 3 residues ahead of the CDR3 end, with the missing end drawn from the germline J gene. The rearrangement joins TRBV4-1 to TRBJ2-7; D gene ambiguous. This CDR3 region has 16 residues. Germline values: CDR1 MGHRA, CDR2 YSYEKL. Trimming removed 0 bases at V and 4 bases at J, with 16 bases between. The CDR3 spells CASSQDNTSPVYEQYF. The CDR3 DNA, read in part, is TGCGCCAGCAGCCAAGACAATACGAGTCCGGTTTACGAG.

On this clone itself: The observed sequence ends 3 residues before the CDR3 terminus, with the missing tail filled in from the germline J gene. The chain links TRBV5-4 to TRBJ2-3; D is ambiguous. From germline, CDR1 is SGHNT and CDR2 YYREEE (reference sequence). V shed 2 bases and J shed 1 base, with 5 bases lying between them. The CDR3 totals 13 residues. The covered CDR3 bases are TGTGCCAGCAGCTTCCAGGGCACAGATACG. This gives the protein CASSFQGTDT. The CDR3 reads in full as CASSFQGTDTQYF.

Note on this clone: The read comes to an end 3 residues before the CDR3 does, leaving the germline J gene to fill in the end. J is TRBJ1-4 and V is TRBV20-1; 7 positions match TRBD1. V was pared by 4 bases and J by 0 bases, with 17 bases of the junction left unmatched. Per the germline V gene, CDR1 is DFQATT and CDR2 is SNEGSKA (reference sequence). This CDR3 has 19 residues. Incomplete CDR3 DNA: TGCAGTGCTATTCGGGACAGCTACCCACCTACAGCAACTAATGAAAAA. Residues: CSAIRDSYPPTATNEK. The whole CDR3 region reads CSAIRDSYPPTATNEKLFF.

As for this clone: The read ends 3 residues before the CDR3 terminus; that terminus is restored from the germline J gene. The chain carries TRBV20-1 and TRBJ2-1; D is unresolved. V was pared by 2 bases and J by 5 bases, with 7 bases between. The CDR3 spans 12 residues. Germline V CDR1 and CDR2: DFQATT, SNEGSKA (reference sequence). The covered CDR3 bases are TGCAGTGCTAGAAGAACTAACAATGAG. Translating gives CSARRTNNE. From start to end, the CDR3 is CSARRTNNEQFF.

The CDR3 here is CSARDEGHVGDEQYF. CDR3 bases read: TGCAGTGCTAGAGATGAGGGACACGTGGGGGACGAG. The chain has TRBV20-1 and TRBJ2-7; weak D call: TRBD1 (6 bases). The read terminates 3 residues before the CDR3 end, so the remaining end is supplied by the germline J gene. The CDR3 contains 15 residues. Germline V gene data show CDR1 as DFQATT and CDR2 as SNEGSKA (reference sequence). V gave up 0 bases and J gave up 5 bases, with 17 bases separating them.

Remarks on this clone: The read ends 3 residues shy of where the CDR3 ends; the end is completed using the germline J gene. The genes are TRBV7-2 and TRBJ2-3; TRBD1 matches at 11 bases. V was clipped by 4 bases and J by 4 bases; unmatched bases: 4. Germline V gives CDR1 SGHTA, CDR2 FQGNSA. This CDR3 contains 15 residues. The sequenced CDR3 bases are TGTGCCAGCAGCTCCCGGACAGGGGGCGCAGATACG. Its translation: CASSSRTGGADT. The complete CDR3 protein is CASSSRTGGADTQYF. The full variable domain, in which reference TRBV7-2 and TRBJ2-3 provide the parts outside the CDR3, is GAGVSQSPSNKVTEKGKDVELRCDPISGHTALYWYRQSLGQGLEFLIYFQGNSAPDKSGLPSDRFSAERTGGSVSTLTIQRTQQEDSAVYLCASSSRTGGADTQYFGPGTRLTVL.

By frequency, this clone is large. The read ends 3 residues shy of where the CDR3 ends; the end is completed using the germline J gene. V and J are TRBV10-1 and TRBJ2-7, with D possibly being TRBD2 (7 bases). Germline loops: CDR1 WNHNN, CDR2 SYGVQD (reference sequence). CDR3 size: 13 residues. V was clipped by 10 bases and J by 4 bases, with 17 bases between them. Partial CDR3 DNA: TGCGCCACTCAGAGGGGGGGCGATTACGAG. Translation gives CATQRGGDYE. The entire CDR3 is CATQRGGDYEQYF.

Concerning this clone: The observed sequence ends 3 residues before the CDR3 terminus, with the missing tail filled in from the germline J gene. The same CDR3 arises from other DNA sequences in this sample as well. This rearrangement joins TRBV7-3 to TRBJ1-6; unclear D gene. Germline V gene data show CDR1 as SGHTA and CDR2 as FQGTGA. The V end lost 3 bases, the J end lost 7 bases, and 7 bases lay between the germline ends. This CDR3 comprises 13 residues. This CDR3 reads CASSLGPNSPLHF. The sequenced part of the CDR3 DNA is TGTGCCAGCAGCTTGGGCCCAAATTCACCC.

As for this clone: Sequencing ends 3 residues short of the CDR3 end; the germline J gene provides the rest. The chain links TRBV2 to TRBJ2-4; 7 bases fit TRBD1. The CDR3 length is 15 residues. The V gene end was trimmed by 6 bases and the J gene end by 0 bases; junction bases not matched to a gene: 5. CDR1 SNHLY and CDR2 FYNNEI come from the germline V gene. CDR3 amino acids: CASRGDRKAKNIQYF. CDR3 DNA, as far as it was read: TGTGCCAGCAGGGGGGACAGAAAAGCCAAAAACATT.

About this clone itself: The CDR3 end is not reached by the read, which stops 3 residues before it; the germline J gene fills it in. This rearrangement joins TRBV19 to TRBJ2-1; no clear D. Germline V gene sequence: CDR1 LNHDA, CDR2 SQIVND (reference sequence). The CDR3 loop spans 16 amino acids. Trimming stripped 1 base from V and 3 bases from J, with 13 bases between. CDR3: CASSIGGALGYNEQFF. CDR3 DNA (partial): TGTGCCAGTAGTATAGGCGGAGCGTTAGGCTACAATGAG.

Concerning this clone: The CDR3 end lies 3 residues beyond the end of the read and is filled in from the germline J gene. The V call is TRBV19, the J call TRBJ1-2, with D perhaps TRBD1 (5 bases). Trimming took off 5 bases at V and 7 bases at J, with 20 bases between the two ends. Germline-derived CDR1 and CDR2 are LNHDA and SQIVND (reference sequence). The CDR3 consists of 15 residues. The CDR3 spells CASSFGARGLGGYTF. Incomplete CDR3 DNA: TGTGCCAGTAGTTTTGGAGCTAGGGGATTAGGTGGC.

A note on this clone: The CDR3 end lies 3 residues beyond the end of the read and is filled in from the germline J gene. This chain joins TRBV5-6 and TRBJ2-2; no reliable D call. CDR1 is SGHDT and CDR2 is YYEEEE in the germline V gene. Trimming took 3 bases from V and 5 from J, leaving 14 bases between them. This CDR3 spans 15 amino acids. The CDR3 loop reads CASSWIGHRTGELFF. CDR3 bases read: TGTGCCAGCAGCTGGATTGGGCACCGTACCGGGGAG.

Notes on this clone: From the germline J gene comes the end of the CDR3, since the read stops 3 residues before it. This chain uses TRBV4-2 with TRBJ1-5, with a weak D call TRBD1 (5 bases). The CDR3 is 13 amino acids. V dropped 4 bases and J dropped 8 bases, with 12 bases sitting between them. Germline-derived CDR1 and CDR2 are LGHNA and YNFKEQ. The covered CDR3 bases are TGTGCCAGCAGCCGAAACCCCAGGGAGCCC. It codes for CASSRNPREP. The entire CDR3 sequence reads CASSRNPREPQHF.

As concerns this clone: From the germline J gene comes the end of the CDR3, since the read stops 3 residues before it. The chain employs TRBV6-2 or TRBV6-3 and TRBJ1-1; 7 bases map to TRBD1. The CDR3 sequence is 14 residues long. Germline assignment: CDR1 MNHEY and CDR2 SVGEGT. The junction had 3 bases not matched to a gene; V was cut back by 1 base and J by 4 bases. The CDR3 is CASSYFPGGTEAFF. The part of the CDR3 DNA that was read is TGTGCCAGCAGTTACTTTCCAGGGGGCACTGAA.

About this clone: With the read ending 3 residues before the CDR3 end, the germline J gene is used to fill in that end. The J gene is TRBJ2-3, the V gene TRBV29-1; 8 positions match TRBD1. From germline, CDR1 is SQVTM and CDR2 ANQGSEA. This CDR3 region has 13 residues. CDR3 DNA (partial): TGCAGCGTTGGTCCAGGGGGCGGGGAGACG. Amino acid sequence: CSVGPGGGET. The whole CDR3 reads CSVGPGGGETQYF.

For this clone: Coverage ceases 3 residues before the CDR3 finishes, and the germline J gene fills in the end. The chain couples TRBV19 to TRBJ1-2; D is undetermined. Germline V lookup: CDR1 LNHDA, CDR2 SQIVND (reference sequence). The length of the CDR3 is 15 residues. The CDR3 loop is CASSATSTSTNDYTF. The CDR3 bases that were read are TGTGCCAGTAGTGCGACTAGCACATCAACCAATGAC.

Remarks on this clone: The read ends 3 residues before the CDR3 terminus; that terminus is restored from the germline J gene. This sequence joins TRBV11-2 and TRBJ1-2; D is ambiguous. The CDR3 is 13 amino acids. V dropped 5 bases and J dropped 7 bases, with 14 bases sitting between them. Germline CDR1 is SGHAT and CDR2 is FQNNGV. The sequenced part of the CDR3 DNA is TGTGCCAGCAGCCCTCTCTACGAAAGTGGC. Protein product: CASSPLYESG. The whole CDR3 sequence is CASSPLYESGYTF.

On this clone: Read coverage stops 3 residues before the CDR3 terminus; the germline J gene supplies the remainder. The chain is built from TRBV7-3 and TRBJ2-1; a possible D gene is TRBD2 (8 bases). Trimming took 5 bases from V and 3 from J, leaving 14 bases between them. The germline CDR1 and CDR2 sequences are SGHTA and FQGTGA. This CDR3 is built from 15 residues. Incomplete CDR3 DNA: TGTGCCAGCAGCCGGGAGGGGGCAGTCTACAATGAG. Amino acid sequence: CASSREGAVYNE. From start to end, the CDR3 is CASSREGAVYNEQFF.

CDR3 sequence: CASSVGQKDSPLHF. The CDR3 DNA, read in part, is TGTGCCAGCAGTGTAGGACAGAAGGACTCACCC. The gene calls are TRBV2 and TRBJ1-6, with a weak D call TRBD1 (6 bases). With the read ending 3 residues before the CDR3 end, the germline J gene is used to fill in that end. Trimming cost V 4 bases and J 10 bases, with 14 bases left between them. Germline V gives CDR1 SNHLY, CDR2 FYNNEI. There are 14 residues in the CDR3.

Points on this clone: The read ends 3 residues shy of where the CDR3 ends; the end is completed using the germline J gene. The chain joins TRBV30 to TRBJ1-2, with D unresolved. The CDR3 sequence is 15 residues long. Germline CDR1 is GTSNPN and CDR2 is SVGIG (reference sequence). The part of the CDR3 DNA that was read is TGTGCCTGGAGTGTACCCAGACTAGAATCCTACGAC. Its protein product is CAWSVPRLESYD. The complete CDR3 sequence is CAWSVPRLESYDYTF.

Regarding this clone: The sequenced fragment ends 3 residues before the CDR3 boundary, so the rest is inferred from the germline J gene. This sequence joins TRBV20-1 and TRBJ1-2; no reliable D call. This CDR3 is 12 amino acids long. The V gene lost 3 bases and the J gene lost 7 bases, with 12 bases spanning the gap. Looked up from germline, CDR1 is DFQATT and CDR2 is SNEGSKA (reference sequence). CDR3 DNA, as far as it was read: TGCAGTGCTAGGGTTACGGTTAGTGGC. It codes for CSARVTVSG. The full CDR3 protein reads CSARVTVSGYTF.

On this clone: An end of the junction differs from the germline gene, which may be a read error. The read comes to an end 3 residues before the CDR3 does, leaving the germline J gene to fill in the end. V usage is TRBV5-1 and J usage is TRBJ2-1; 10 bases fit TRBD2. This CDR3 contains 16 residues. From germline, CDR1 is SGHRS and CDR2 YFSETQ. Incomplete CDR3 DNA: TGCGCCAGCAGTTTGGTAGCGGGGGGTCCTAAGAATGAG. This encodes CASSLVAGGPKNE. The full CDR3 protein reads CASSLVAGGPKNEQFF.

CDR3 region: CASSPITGELFF. The DNA read from the CDR3 is TGTGCCAGCAGCCCTATCACCGGGGAG. The genes are TRBV11-1 and TRBJ2-2; no reliable D call. The read comes to an end 3 residues before the CDR3 does, leaving the germline J gene to fill in the end. V dropped 5 bases and J dropped 4 bases, with 5 bases sitting between them. This CDR3 comprises 12 residues. Germline V gives CDR1 SGHAT, CDR2 FQDESV (reference sequence).

Here the CDR3 reads CASSLGQGRFTEAFF. The sequenced part of the CDR3 DNA is TGTGCCAGCAGCTTAGGACAGGGCAGATTCACTGAA. The chain couples TRBV7-2 to TRBJ1-1; 7 bases align to TRBD1. The DNA ends 3 residues before the CDR3 does, and the rest of the CDR3 is filled in from the germline J gene. Germline V CDR1 and CDR2: SGHTA, FQGNSA. The CDR3 extends over 15 amino acids. J gave up 4 bases and V 1 base, and 6 bases lay outside the gene matches.

The sequenced CDR3 bases are TGTGCCTGCAGGCGAGGCTCGTCCGAC. Translated: CACRRGSSD. The entire CDR3 protein is CACRRGSSDYTF. This chain uses TRBV30 with TRBJ1-2; no clear D gene. The read halts 3 residues ahead of the CDR3 end, with the missing end drawn from the germline J gene. Germline V CDR1 and CDR2: GTSNPN, SVGIG (reference sequence). This CDR3 has 12 amino acids. Variable domain in full (rest from reference TRBV30 and TRBJ1-2): SQTIHQWPATLVQPVGSPLSLECTVEGTSNPNLYWYRQAAGRGLQLLFYSVGIGQISSEVPQNLSASRPQDRQFILSSKKLLLSDSGFYLCACRRGSSDYTFGSGTRLTVV.

Comments on this clone: The read ends 3 residues early relative to the CDR3; the germline J gene fills the gap. This chain joins TRBV19 and TRBJ2-3, with D possibly matching TRBD1 (5 bases). This CDR3 contains 14 residues. Germline lookup yields CDR1 LNHDA and CDR2 SQIVND (reference sequence). The CDR3 here is CASSPQGGQETQYF. The CDR3 bases that were read are TGTGCCAGTAGTCCGCAGGGTGGCCAAGAGACG.